The next 29 T cell receptor beta chains were all read from a single sample in a study of cytomegalovirus exposure and HLA in healthy donors (dated by TCRdb to about 2017). Libraries were constructed by the immunoSEQ multiplex PCR assay. For the multiplex PCR, a mixture combining 60 forward primers for TCR Vbeta segments and 13 reverse primers for TCR Jbeta segments was used. In TCRdb, the immuneACCESS table is reduced to in-frame sequences with V and J assigned. These tables do not hold every clone; where another copy was compared, an unresolved V gene accounts for under half, and the others remain unexplained. This sample is represented by about 89,000 clones; 85% of them were singletons. The top ten constitute 6.5% to 9% of the sample. Material: PBMCs. These receptors were obtained from a man between 35 and 55 years old in good health and CMV-seropositive.

The V gene is TRBV7-2, the J gene TRBJ2-7, with unresolved D. V shed 7 bases and J shed 0 bases, with 4 bases lying between them. This CDR3 comprises 11 residues. In germline, CDR1 is SGHTA, CDR2 FQGNSA. The CDR3 reads CASTNSYEQYF. CDR3 bases: TGTGCCAGCACCAACTCCTACGAGCAGTACTTC. The entire variable domain, with the rest obtained from reference TRBV7-2 and TRBJ2-7, is as follows: GAGVSQSPSNKVTEKGKDVELRCDPISGHTALYWYRQSLGQGLEFLIYFQGNSAPDKSGLPSDRFSAERTGGSVSTLTIQRTQQEDSAVYLCASTNSYEQYFGPGTRLTVT.

This sequence joins TRBV30 and TRBJ1-3; 7 bases map to TRBD1. Germline assignment: CDR1 GTSNPN and CDR2 SVGIG (reference sequence). With V trimmed by 8 bases and J by 1 base, 2 bases remained unmatched. This CDR3 region has 12 residues. The chain's CDR3 is CARQGSGNTIYF. The CDR3 nucleotides are TGTGCCAGACAGGGATCTGGAAACACCATATATTTT.

The rearrangement uses TRBV10-1 and TRBJ1-6; 8 bases fit TRBD1. Germline CDR1 is WNHNN and CDR2 is SYGVQD (reference sequence). V lost 5 bases, J lost 8 bases, and 8 bases stayed unmatched. CDR3 length equals 15 residues. The DNA of the CDR3 is TGCGCCAGCAGTTATTACAGGGGGGGGGATTCACCCCTCCACTTT. Amino acids: CASSYYRGGDSPLHF.

The chain has TRBV27 and TRBJ2-1, with a tentative D call TRBD2 (5 bases). The CDR3 contains 15 residues. The germline CDR1 and CDR2 sequences are MNHEY and SMNVEV (reference sequence). Between the trimmed V and J ends, which lost 5 bases and 0 bases, there was a span of 11 bases. The CDR3, as DNA: TGTGCCAGCAGTACCACTAGTTCCTCCTACAATGAGCAGTTCTTC. Protein sequence: CASSTTSSSYNEQFF.

CDR3 loop: CASSAGAVMRGNYGYTF. DNA for the CDR3: TGTGCCAGCAGCGCCGGCGCCGTCATGCGGGGTAACTATGGCTACACCTTC. The chain joins TRBV28 to TRBJ1-2; no clear D. Trimming cost V 6 bases and J 1 base, with 21 bases left between them. The CDR3 is 17 amino acids. CDR1 and CDR2 from the germline V gene are MDHEN and SYDVKM.

As concerns this clone: The junction does not match germline at one end; this may be a read error. The chain is built from TRBV7-7 and TRBJ2-5, with 9 positions matching TRBD1. Germline V gene sequence: CDR1 SSHAT, CDR2 FNYEAQ (reference sequence). The CDR3 is 17 residues long. The CDR3 protein is CASSLARGTGKTETQYF. CDR3 sequence (DNA): TGTGCTAGCAGCTTAGCGAGGGGGACAGGGAAAACGGAGACCCAGTACTTC. The full variable domain, in which reference TRBV7-7 and TRBJ2-5 provide the parts outside the CDR3, is GAGVSQSPRYKVTKRGQDVTLRCDPISSHATLYWYQQALGQGPEFLTYFNYEAQPDKSGLPSDRFSAERPEGSISTLTIQRTEQRDSAMYRCASSLARGTGKTETQYFGPGTRLLVL.

The rearrangement uses TRBV28 and TRBJ2-1; maybe TRBD1 (6 bases). Per the germline V gene, CDR1 is MDHEN and CDR2 is SYDVKM. The CDR3 length is 15 residues. V was shortened by 7 bases and J by 2 bases, with 15 bases between the two germline ends. The CDR3 DNA reads as TGTGCCAGCACCCCGGACAGCCTCGCCTACAATGAGCAGTTCTTC. This encodes CASTPDSLAYNEQFF.

This chain joins TRBV18 and TRBJ2-2; 11 bases align to TRBD2. From germline, CDR1 is KGHSH and CDR2 LQKENI. The ends lost 5 bases at V and 5 bases at J; junction bases unmatched: 4. The CDR3 spans 15 residues. CDR3 bases: TGTGCCAGCTCAACTAGCGGGAGCGGAACCGGGGAGCTGTTTTTT. Encoded protein: CASSTSGSGTGELFF.

The CDR3 region has the DNA TGTGCCAGCAGCTTGGGCGGGGCCAACCGCATAGATACGCAGTATTTT. It codes for CASSLGGANRIDTQYF. This chain connects TRBV5-6 to TRBJ2-3; D is perhaps TRBD2 (6 bases). V lost 0 bases to trimming and J lost 5 bases, with 16 bases between them. Per the germline V gene, CDR1 is SGHDT and CDR2 is YYEEEE. This CDR3 spans 16 amino acids.

This chain links TRBV2 with TRBJ2-1; 10 nucleotides agree with TRBD2. Looked up from germline, CDR1 is SNHLY and CDR2 is FYNNEI. The CDR3 length is 16 residues. The junction had 7 bases not matched to a gene; V was cut back by 2 bases and J by 6 bases. CDR3 region: CASSELQRGGRNEQFF. CDR3 nucleotide sequence: TGTGCCAGCAGTGAATTGCAGCGGGGGGGCCGCAATGAGCAGTTCTTC.

The chain links TRBV9 to TRBJ1-2; D is uncertain. Between the trimmed V and J ends, which lost 0 bases and 5 bases, there was a span of 8 bases. There are 13 residues in the CDR3. The germline V gene encodes CDR1 SGDLS and CDR2 YYNGEE. In DNA form, the CDR3 reads TGTGCCAGCAGCGTAGAACAGAATTATGGCTACACCTTC. Translation: CASSVEQNYGYTF.

The rearrangement links TRBV25-1 to TRBJ1-3, with a possible D match to TRBD1 (6 bases). The length of the CDR3 is 16 residues. With 5 bases removed from V and 0 bases from J, the gap between germline ends came to 14 bases. Germline-derived CDR1 and CDR2 are MGHDK and SYGVNS. The chain's CDR3 is CASSSTGSSSGNTIYF. CDR3 nucleotide sequence: TGTGCCAGCAGTTCGACAGGTTCTAGCTCTGGAAACACCATATATTTT.

This clone was found a few times. The V gene is TRBV9, the J gene TRBJ2-7, with TRBD2 matching 10 bases. The germline V gene has CDR1 SGDLS and CDR2 YYNGEE. V gave up 3 bases and J gave up 0 bases; unmatched junction bases: 6. The length of the CDR3 is 16 residues. The CDR3 DNA follows: TGTGCCAGCAGCGGAAGCGGGACTAGCGACTCCTACGAGCAGTACTTC. The encoded protein is CASSGSGTSDSYEQYF.

This clone has more than one count but fewer than ten. This specimen includes other DNA sequences encoding the same CDR3. This chain links TRBV30 with TRBJ1-1, with 7 bases identical to TRBD1. This CDR3 comprises 14 residues. Germline CDR1 reads GTSNPN; CDR2 reads SVGIG (reference sequence). V dropped 0 bases and J dropped 5; count of bases not matched to a gene: 6. This CDR3 is CAWSVRAGGTEAFF. The CDR3 DNA is TGTGCCTGGAGTGTACGGGCAGGGGGTACTGAAGCTTTCTTT.

The genes are TRBV2 and TRBJ2-3; 10 nucleotides line up with TRBD1. The CDR3 extends over 15 amino acids. The V gene's germline CDR1 is SNHLY and CDR2 FYNNEI. V trimming: 8 bases; J trimming: 6 bases; junction bases outside the gene matches: 11. DNA of the CDR3: TGTGCCAGCTCAGGGACAGGGGTGCGTCCCGATACGCAGTATTTT. Its protein product is CASSGTGVRPDTQYF.

This clone was counted once. V and J are TRBV28 and TRBJ1-5, with D uncertain. Germline V lookup: CDR1 MDHEN, CDR2 SYDVKM. This CDR3 spans 17 amino acids. The V end lost 5 bases, the J end lost 8 bases, and 25 bases lay between the germline ends. CDR3 in DNA: TGTGCCAGCAGTCTATCGAACCGGGTTCTCATCCGGGAGCCCCAGCATTTT. Its translation is CASSLSNRVLIREPQHF.

The chain is built from TRBV4-1 and TRBJ1-6, with D tentatively TRBD1 (5 bases). There are 16 residues in the CDR3. Trimming shortened V by 0 bases and J by 5 bases, and 11 bases separated the two germline ends. From germline, CDR1 is MGHRA and CDR2 YSYEKL. In DNA form, the CDR3 reads TGCGCCAGCAGCCAAGAAAATACAGGCAATAATTCACCCCTCCACTTT. It codes for CASSQENTGNNSPLHF.

V gene TRBV10-2 combines with J gene TRBJ1-1; no clear D. This CDR3 region has 11 residues. Per the germline V gene, CDR1 is WSHSY and CDR2 is SAAADI. This CDR3 is CGSREDTEAFF. Written as DNA, the CDR3 is TGCGGATCGAGGGAGGACACTGAAGCTTTCTTT.

The rearrangement links TRBV11-3 to TRBJ2-5, with D unresolved. From germline, CDR1 is SGHNT and CDR2 YENEEA. The CDR3 has 12 amino acids. The germline V and J ends were trimmed by 4 bases and 4 bases, with 7 bases remaining between them. CDR3 sequence reads: CASSSPGETQYF. CDR3 bases: TGTGCCAGCAGCTCCCCAGGAGAGACCCAGTACTTC.

The chain employs TRBV6-5 and TRBJ2-7; D is perhaps TRBD2 (5 bases). Trimming took off 0 bases at V and 7 bases at J, with 13 bases between the two ends. The CDR3 has 14 residues. Looked up from germline, CDR1 is MNHEY and CDR2 is SVGAGI. In DNA, the CDR3 is TGTGCCAGCAGTTACTCGTCCGGGATCGGGGAGCAGTACTTC. Protein: CASSYSSGIGEQYF.

V is TRBV7-8 and J is TRBJ1-4; 8 bases fit TRBD1. V dropped 6 bases and J dropped 4; count of bases not matched to a gene: 4. The germline V gene encodes CDR1 SGHVS and CDR2 FQNEAQ. The CDR3 spans 14 residues. The CDR3 reads CASRTGGNNEKLFF. The CDR3 nucleotides read TGTGCCAGCAGAACAGGGGGAAATAATGAAAAACTGTTTTTT.

This clone has just a few counts. The chain links TRBV6-5 to TRBJ1-2; D unclear. This CDR3 has 15 amino acids. Germline CDR1 is MNHEY and CDR2 is SVGAGI. The V end lost 0 bases, the J end lost 4 bases, and 12 bases lay between the germline ends. CDR3 sequence reads: CASSYSMSSFYGYTF. CDR3 DNA: TGTGCCAGCAGTTACTCGATGTCTAGCTTCTATGGCTACACCTTC.

A single count supports this clone. Here the CDR3 DNA reads TGTGCCAGTAGTACAGGGATGGGGCATAATTCACCCCTCCACTTT. It codes for CASSTGMGHNSPLHF. The chain is built from TRBV19 and TRBJ1-6; weak D call: TRBD1 (5 bases). Between the trimmed V and J ends, which lost 4 bases and 5 bases, there was a span of 12 bases. CDR3 size: 15 residues. Germline V lookup: CDR1 LNHDA, CDR2 SQIVND (reference sequence).

The J gene is TRBJ2-3, the V gene TRBV11-3; 12 positions match TRBD1. Germline lookup yields CDR1 SGHNT and CDR2 YENEEA. The V gene end was trimmed by 7 bases and the J gene end by 4 bases; junction bases not matched to a gene: 6. The CDR3 extends over 15 amino acids. The CDR3 loop is CASTPGQGASDTQYF. DNA of the CDR3: TGTGCCAGCACCCCGGGACAGGGGGCCTCAGATACGCAGTATTTT.

This clone has only one observation. The chain links TRBV21-1 to TRBJ1-2; the table's D call of TRBD1 was not tested on the DNA. TRBV21-1 is termed a pseudogene. The CDR3 contains 15 residues. CDR3 DNA: TGTGCCAGCAGCAAACTGGACAGGACCCTCTATGGCTACACCTTC. Amino acid sequence: CASSKLDRTLYGYTF.

V and J are TRBV7-2 and TRBJ1-2, with a possible D match to TRBD1 (6 bases). The CDR3 is made up of 18 amino acids. V dropped 5 bases and J dropped 2 bases, with 24 bases sitting between them. Germline loops: CDR1 SGHTA, CDR2 FQGNSA. The CDR3 DNA follows: TGTGCCAGCAGCCCAGGGACACTCGAGCTGACATTAAACTATGGCTACACCTTC. Its translation: CASSPGTLELTLNYGYTF. Full variable domain (missing parts from reference TRBV7-2 and TRBJ1-2): GAGVSQSPSNKVTEKGKDVELRCDPISGHTALYWYRQSLGQGLEFLIYFQGNSAPDKSGLPSDRFSAERTGGSVSTLTIQRTQQEDSAVYLCASSPGTLELTLNYGYTFGSGTRLTVV.

This chain's CDR3 is CASSPIAGGYNEQFF. The CDR3 DNA is TGTGCCAGCAGCCCGATAGCGGGCGGTTACAATGAGCAGTTCTTC. V gene TRBV7-9 combines with J gene TRBJ2-1; 7 nucleotides match TRBD2. J gave up 4 bases and V 5 bases, and 8 bases lay outside the gene matches. The germline CDR1 and CDR2 sequences are SEHNR and FQNEAQ (reference sequence). The CDR3 runs to 15 residues.

The V gene is TRBV6-5, the J gene TRBJ2-5, with a weak D call TRBD1 (6 bases). Germline V gene sequence: CDR1 MNHEY, CDR2 SVGAGI. CDR3 length: 12 residues. Trimming took 2 bases from V and 8 from J, leaving 9 bases between them. The CDR3 DNA sequence: TGTGCCAGCAGTTACCAGACAGGTACCCAGTACTTC. This translates into CASSYQTGTQYF.

The rearrangement uses TRBV11-2 and TRBJ2-5; 8 bases map to TRBD2. V gave up 4 bases and J gave up 2 bases; unmatched junction bases: 6. CDR3 length: 15 residues. Germline CDR1 reads SGHAT; CDR2 reads FQNNGV. The CDR3 is CASSSVAGLQETQYF. DNA of the CDR3: TGTGCCAGCAGCTCAGTAGCGGGGCTACAAGAGACCCAGTACTTC.